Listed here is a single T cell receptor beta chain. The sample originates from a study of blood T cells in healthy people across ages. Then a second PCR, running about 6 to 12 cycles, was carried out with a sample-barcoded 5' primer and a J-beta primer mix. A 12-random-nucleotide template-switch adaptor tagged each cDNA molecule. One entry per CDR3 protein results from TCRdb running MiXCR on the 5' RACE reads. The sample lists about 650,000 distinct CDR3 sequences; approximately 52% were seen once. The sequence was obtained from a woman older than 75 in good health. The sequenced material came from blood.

As DNA, the CDR3 is TGTGCCAGCAACCCAACAGGAGTGTATAATTCACCCCTCCACTTT. It is translated as CASNPTGVYNSPLHF. The chain links TRBV6-6 to TRBJ1-6; a weak D match, TRBD1 (5 bases). The CDR3 is 15 amino acids. Trimming cost V 7 bases and J 4 bases, with 14 bases left between them. The germline gives CDR1 MNHNY, CDR2 SVGAGI (reference sequence).